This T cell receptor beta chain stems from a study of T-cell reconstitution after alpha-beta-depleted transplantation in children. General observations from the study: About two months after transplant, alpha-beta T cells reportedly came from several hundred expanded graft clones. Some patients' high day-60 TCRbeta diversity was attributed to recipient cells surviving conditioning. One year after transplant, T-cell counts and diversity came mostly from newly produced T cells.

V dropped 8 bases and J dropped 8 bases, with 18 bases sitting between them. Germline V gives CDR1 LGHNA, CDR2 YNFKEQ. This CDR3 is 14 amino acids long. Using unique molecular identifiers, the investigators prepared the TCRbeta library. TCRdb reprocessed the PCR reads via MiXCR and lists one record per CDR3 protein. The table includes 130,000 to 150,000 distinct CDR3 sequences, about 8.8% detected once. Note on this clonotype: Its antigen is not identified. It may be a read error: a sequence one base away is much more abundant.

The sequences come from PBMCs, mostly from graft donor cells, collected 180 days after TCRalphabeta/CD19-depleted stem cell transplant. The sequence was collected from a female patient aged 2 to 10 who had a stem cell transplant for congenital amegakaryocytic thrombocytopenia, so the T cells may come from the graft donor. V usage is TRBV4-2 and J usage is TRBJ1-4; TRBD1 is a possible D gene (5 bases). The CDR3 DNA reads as TGTGCCAGCGGCCCGAGGCCGTGGGACGAAAAACTGTTTTTT. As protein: CASGPRPWDEKLFF.